These T cell receptor beta chains were read from a single sample in a study of T cell responses to AZD1222 COVID-19 vaccine. Assay used: immunoSEQ multiplex PCR; TCRdb lists only in-frame clones, some missing. The sample consists of about 140,000 clones, approximately 90% of them appearing once. The sequencing here drew on peripheral blood, taken on day 0 of AZD1222 vaccination. These receptors came from an adult in good health. CDR3s leave out the opening cysteine and the closing phenylalanine or tryptophan. Fields, in order: D gene, V gene, CDR3 protein. D genes are given only for firm matches.

d_gene: -
v_gene: TRBV11-3
CDR3aa: ASSVEEDGELF

d_gene: -
v_gene: TRBV4-2
CDR3aa: ASSQERDGAYEQY

d_gene: -
v_gene: TRBV29-1
CDR3aa: SVGDGIDYGYT

d_gene: -
v_gene: TRBV12-5
CDR3aa: ASGLVWEGRGNTEAF

d_gene: -
v_gene: TRBV4-3
CDR3aa: ASSQGWGKGNQPQH

d_gene: -
v_gene: TRBV9
CDR3aa: ASSASATNEKLF

d_gene: TRBD2
v_gene: TRBV6-6
CDR3aa: ASSYGPSGGYNEQF

d_gene: -
v_gene: TRBV6-5
CDR3aa: ASDGAGATDTQY

d_gene: -
v_gene: TRBV12-3/TRBV12-4
CDR3aa: ASSSVSSEAF

d_gene: TRBD1
v_gene: TRBV4-1
CDR3aa: ASSQMGQGQETQY

d_gene: -
v_gene: TRBV6-5
CDR3aa: ASKVQGNNDEQY

d_gene: -
v_gene: TRBV11-3
CDR3aa: ASSPTNRHGAF

d_gene: TRBD1
v_gene: TRBV5-1
CDR3aa: ASSPSDRGPDTEAF

d_gene: -
v_gene: TRBV11-1
CDR3aa: ASSLLAAAHEQY

d_gene: TRBD1
v_gene: TRBV6-5
CDR3aa: ASSQDRAAEKLF

d_gene: TRBD1
v_gene: TRBV7-2
CDR3aa: ATTDRVTGELF

d_gene: TRBD2
v_gene: TRBV6-6
CDR3aa: ASSYKREKTGELF

d_gene: -
v_gene: TRBV6-6
CDR3aa: ASSPLQGNTEAF

d_gene: -
v_gene: TRBV27
CDR3aa: ASSYPDNSSYEQY

d_gene: -
v_gene: TRBV11-3
CDR3aa: ASSSRVLNMNTEAF

d_gene: -
v_gene: TRBV6-5
CDR3aa: ASSKLMDEKLF

d_gene: -
v_gene: TRBV6-5
CDR3aa: ASSHRAYEQY

d_gene: -
v_gene: TRBV18
CDR3aa: ASSPLRDAGNTIY

d_gene: TRBD1
v_gene: TRBV12-5
CDR3aa: ASGLGQGWEETQY

d_gene: TRBD2
v_gene: TRBV7-9
CDR3aa: ASSPRGLAETQY

d_gene: -
v_gene: TRBV2
CDR3aa: ASGRGDNTIY

d_gene: -
v_gene: TRBV11-3
CDR3aa: ASTLRRVPNTEAF

d_gene: -
v_gene: TRBV5-1
CDR3aa: ASSLEGQAGDIQY

d_gene: -
v_gene: TRBV7-7
CDR3aa: ASSPDSEETQY

d_gene: -
v_gene: TRBV10-3
CDR3aa: ATDGGGDNEQF

d_gene: TRBD1
v_gene: TRBV7-8
CDR3aa: ASSLDRGPGANVLT

d_gene: TRBD2
v_gene: TRBV11-3
CDR3aa: ASSQGGGAVDTQY

d_gene: -
v_gene: TRBV19
CDR3aa: ASRGKGAGNTIY

d_gene: -
v_gene: TRBV6-5
CDR3aa: ASTRGRTQY

d_gene: -
v_gene: TRBV9
CDR3aa: ASSVLGTNTGELF

d_gene: -
v_gene: TRBV5-1
CDR3aa: ASSLGAPLEEKLF

d_gene: TRBD2
v_gene: TRBV5-1
CDR3aa: ASSPTTSGGYEQY

d_gene: TRBD1
v_gene: TRBV14
CDR3aa: ASSPWTGRTGELF

d_gene: -
v_gene: TRBV7-2
CDR3aa: ASSLRGRGYEQY

d_gene: -
v_gene: TRBV6-5
CDR3aa: ASNTGSSNQPQH

d_gene: TRBD2
v_gene: TRBV27
CDR3aa: ASSRETSGTETQY

d_gene: -
v_gene: TRBV30
CDR3aa: AWSEGTGANVLT

d_gene: TRBD1
v_gene: TRBV2
CDR3aa: AKKQGAGELF

d_gene: TRBD1
v_gene: TRBV30
CDR3aa: AWSQDFRQGREKLF

d_gene: TRBD1
v_gene: TRBV5-1
CDR3aa: ASSRMITGTGQDEQF

d_gene: TRBD2
v_gene: TRBV24-1
CDR3aa: ATSAGLASYNEQF

d_gene: TRBD1
v_gene: TRBV7-9
CDR3aa: ASSRTGGYEQY

d_gene: TRBD1
v_gene: TRBV27
CDR3aa: ASRTGLVDGYT

d_gene: -
v_gene: TRBV19
CDR3aa: ASRPWQTTNEKLF

d_gene: -
v_gene: TRBV9
CDR3aa: ASSSRAGLDEKLF

d_gene: -
v_gene: TRBV7-2
CDR3aa: ASSPGAGPGELF

d_gene: TRBD1
v_gene: TRBV5-1
CDR3aa: ASSLGTGEQY